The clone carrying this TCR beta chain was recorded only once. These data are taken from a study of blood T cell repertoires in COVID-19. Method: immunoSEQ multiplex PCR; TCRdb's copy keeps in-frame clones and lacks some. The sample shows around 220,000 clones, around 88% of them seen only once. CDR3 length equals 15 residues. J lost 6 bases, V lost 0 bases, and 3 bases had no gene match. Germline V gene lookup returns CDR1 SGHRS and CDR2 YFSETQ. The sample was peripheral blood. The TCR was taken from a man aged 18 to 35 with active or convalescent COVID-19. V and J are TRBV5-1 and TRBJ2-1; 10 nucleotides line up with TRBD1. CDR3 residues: CASSLEGTGVNEQFF. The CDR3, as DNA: TGCGCCAGCAGCTTGGAGGGGACAGGGGTCAATGAGCAGTTCTTC.